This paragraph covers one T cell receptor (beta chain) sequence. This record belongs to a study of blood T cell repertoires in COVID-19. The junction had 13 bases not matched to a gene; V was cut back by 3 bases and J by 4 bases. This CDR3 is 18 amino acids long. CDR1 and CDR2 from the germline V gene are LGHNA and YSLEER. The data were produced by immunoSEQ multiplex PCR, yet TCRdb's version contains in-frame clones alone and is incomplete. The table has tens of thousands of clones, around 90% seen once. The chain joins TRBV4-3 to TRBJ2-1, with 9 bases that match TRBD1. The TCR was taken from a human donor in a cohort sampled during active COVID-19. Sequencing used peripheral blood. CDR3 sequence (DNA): TGCGCCAGCAGCCAGGTACTAACGGGACAGGGTAGTTACAATGAGCAGTTCTTC. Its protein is CASSQVLTGQGSYNEQFF.